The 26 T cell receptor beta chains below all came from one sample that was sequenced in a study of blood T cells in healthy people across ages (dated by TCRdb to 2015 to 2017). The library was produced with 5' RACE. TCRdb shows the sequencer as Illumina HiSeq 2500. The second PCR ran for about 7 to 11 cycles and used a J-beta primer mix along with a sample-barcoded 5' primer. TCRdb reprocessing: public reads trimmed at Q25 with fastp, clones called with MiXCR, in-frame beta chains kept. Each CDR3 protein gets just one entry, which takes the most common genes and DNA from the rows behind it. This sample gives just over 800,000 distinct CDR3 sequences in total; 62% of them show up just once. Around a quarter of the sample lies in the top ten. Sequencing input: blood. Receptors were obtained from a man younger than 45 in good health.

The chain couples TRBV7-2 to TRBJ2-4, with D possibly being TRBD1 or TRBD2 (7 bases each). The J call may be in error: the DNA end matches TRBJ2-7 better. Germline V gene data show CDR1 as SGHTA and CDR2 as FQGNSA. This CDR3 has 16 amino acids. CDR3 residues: CASSPGGGSFRYEQYF. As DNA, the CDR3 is TGTGCCAGCAGCCCAGGGGGGGGCAGCTTTAGGTACGAGCAGTACTTC.

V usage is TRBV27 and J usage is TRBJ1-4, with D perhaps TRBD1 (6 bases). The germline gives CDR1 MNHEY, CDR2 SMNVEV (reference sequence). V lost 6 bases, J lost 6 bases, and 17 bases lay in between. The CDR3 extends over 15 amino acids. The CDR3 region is CASRTARDTDEKLFF. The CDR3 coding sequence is TGTGCCAGCAGGACCGCCCGGGACACAGATGAAAAACTGTTTTTT.

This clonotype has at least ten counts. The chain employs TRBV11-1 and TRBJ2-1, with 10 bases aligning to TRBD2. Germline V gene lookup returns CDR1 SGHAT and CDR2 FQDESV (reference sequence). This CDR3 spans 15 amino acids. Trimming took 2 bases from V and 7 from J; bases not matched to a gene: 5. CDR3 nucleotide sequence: TGTGCCAGCAGCTTAAGCGGGGGGGCACGGAATGAGCAGTTCTTC. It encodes CASSLSGGARNEQFF.

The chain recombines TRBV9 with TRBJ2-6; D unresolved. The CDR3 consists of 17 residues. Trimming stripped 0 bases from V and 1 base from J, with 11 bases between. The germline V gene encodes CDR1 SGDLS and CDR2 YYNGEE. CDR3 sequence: CASSVVDRLSGANVLTF. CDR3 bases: TGTGCCAGCAGCGTAGTTGATCGTTTATCTGGGGCCAACGTCCTGACTTTC.

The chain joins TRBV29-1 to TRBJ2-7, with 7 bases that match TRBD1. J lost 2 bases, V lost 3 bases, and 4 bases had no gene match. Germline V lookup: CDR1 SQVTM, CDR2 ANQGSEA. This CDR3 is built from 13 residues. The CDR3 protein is CSVESGQTYEQYF. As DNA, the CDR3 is TGCAGCGTTGAGTCGGGACAGACCTACGAGCAGTACTTC.

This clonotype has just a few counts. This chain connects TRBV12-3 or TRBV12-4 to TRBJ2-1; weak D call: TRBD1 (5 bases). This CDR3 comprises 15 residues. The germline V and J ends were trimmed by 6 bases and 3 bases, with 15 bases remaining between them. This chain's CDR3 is CASSPPQTVYNEQFF. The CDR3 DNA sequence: TGTGCCAGCAGCCCCCCTCAGACAGTCTACAATGAGCAGTTCTTC.

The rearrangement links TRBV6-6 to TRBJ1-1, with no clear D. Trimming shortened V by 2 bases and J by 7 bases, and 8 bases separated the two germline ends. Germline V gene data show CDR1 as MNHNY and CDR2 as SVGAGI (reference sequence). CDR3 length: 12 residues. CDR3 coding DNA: TGTGCCAGCAGTTACGGCGTAAGTGAAGCTTTCTTT. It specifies CASSYGVSEAFF.

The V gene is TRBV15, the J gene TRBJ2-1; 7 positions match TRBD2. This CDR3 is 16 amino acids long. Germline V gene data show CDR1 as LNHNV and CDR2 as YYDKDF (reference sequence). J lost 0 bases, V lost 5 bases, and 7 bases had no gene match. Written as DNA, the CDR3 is TGTGCCACCAGCCCGATCCGGGGGGTCTCCTACAATGAGCAGTTCTTC. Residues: CATSPIRGVSYNEQFF.

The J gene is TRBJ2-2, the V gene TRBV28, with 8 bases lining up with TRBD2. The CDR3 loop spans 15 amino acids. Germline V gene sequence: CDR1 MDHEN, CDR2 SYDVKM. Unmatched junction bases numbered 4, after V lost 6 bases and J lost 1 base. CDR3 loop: CASSGGGQNTGELFF. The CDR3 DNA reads TGTGCCAGCAGCGGCGGGGGGCAGAACACCGGGGAGCTGTTTTTT.

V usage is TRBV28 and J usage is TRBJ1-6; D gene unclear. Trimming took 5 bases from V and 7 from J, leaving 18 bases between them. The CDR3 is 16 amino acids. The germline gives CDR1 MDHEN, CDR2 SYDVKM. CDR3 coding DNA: TGTGCCAGCAGTCTCCCCTCGGGGATGCGGAATTCACCCCTCCACTTT. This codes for CASSLPSGMRNSPLHF.

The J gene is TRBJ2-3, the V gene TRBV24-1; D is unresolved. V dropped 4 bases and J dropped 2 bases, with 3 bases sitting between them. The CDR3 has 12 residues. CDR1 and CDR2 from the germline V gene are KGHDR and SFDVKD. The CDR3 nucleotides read TGTGCCACCAGTGAAACCACAGATACGCAGTATTTT. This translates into CATSETTDTQYF.

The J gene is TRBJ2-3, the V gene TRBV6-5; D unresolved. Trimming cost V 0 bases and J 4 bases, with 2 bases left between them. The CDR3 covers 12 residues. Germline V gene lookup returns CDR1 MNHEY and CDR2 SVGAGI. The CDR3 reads CASSYSSDTQYF. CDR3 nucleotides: TGTGCCAGCAGTTACTCGTCAGATACGCAGTATTTT.

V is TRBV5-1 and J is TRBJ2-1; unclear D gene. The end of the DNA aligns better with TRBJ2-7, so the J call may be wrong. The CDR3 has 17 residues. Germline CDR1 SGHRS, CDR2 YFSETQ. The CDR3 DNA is TGCGCCAGCAGCTTCAGTTTCCGGGCAGCAAGCTCCTACGAGCAGTACTTC. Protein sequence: CASSFSFRAASSYEQYF.

As DNA, the CDR3 is TGTGCCAGCAGGGAGAACCTCTCTGGGGCCAACGTCCTGACTTTC. Translating gives CASRENLSGANVLTF. V gene TRBV2 combines with J gene TRBJ2-6, with D uncertain. Germline V gene lookup returns CDR1 SNHLY and CDR2 FYNNEI. The ends were cut back, 6 bases at V and 0 bases at J, with 9 bases in the middle. CDR3 length: 15 amino acids.

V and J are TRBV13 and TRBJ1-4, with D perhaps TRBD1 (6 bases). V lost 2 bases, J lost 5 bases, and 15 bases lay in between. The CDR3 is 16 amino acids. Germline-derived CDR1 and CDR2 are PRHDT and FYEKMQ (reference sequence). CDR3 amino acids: CASSLSQGSPNEKLFF. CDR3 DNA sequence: TGTGCCAGCAGCTTATCCCAGGGGAGCCCCAATGAAAAACTGTTTTTT.

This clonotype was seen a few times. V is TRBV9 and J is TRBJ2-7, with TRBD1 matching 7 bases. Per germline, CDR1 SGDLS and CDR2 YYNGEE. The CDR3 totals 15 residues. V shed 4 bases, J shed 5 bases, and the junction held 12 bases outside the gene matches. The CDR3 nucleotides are TGTGCCAGCAGCACGGGACAGCGGAGGATCGACGAGCAGTACTTC. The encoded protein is CASSTGQRRIDEQYF.

As DNA, the CDR3 is TGCAGTGCTAGAGTGGCGGGAGCCTACGAGCAGTACTTC. Translating it yields CSARVAGAYEQYF. The genes are TRBV20-1 and TRBJ2-7; 7 bases agree with TRBD2. The CDR3 loop spans 13 amino acids. Germline V gene sequence: CDR1 DFQATT, CDR2 SNEGSKA (reference sequence). V lost 1 base to trimming and J lost 2 bases; unmatched junction nucleotides: 2.

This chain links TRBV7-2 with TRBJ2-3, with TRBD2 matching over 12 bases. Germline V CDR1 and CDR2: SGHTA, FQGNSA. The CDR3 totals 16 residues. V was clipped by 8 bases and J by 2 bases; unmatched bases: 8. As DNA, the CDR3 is TGTGCCAGCGGCAAAACTAGCGGGGGGTTCACAGATACGCAGTATTTT. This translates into CASGKTSGGFTDTQYF.

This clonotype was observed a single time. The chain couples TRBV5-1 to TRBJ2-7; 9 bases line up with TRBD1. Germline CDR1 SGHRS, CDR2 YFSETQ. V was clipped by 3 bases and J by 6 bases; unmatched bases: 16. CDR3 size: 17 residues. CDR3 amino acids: CASSSQTSGTGLREQYF. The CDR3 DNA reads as TGCGCCAGCAGCTCGCAAACTTCCGGGACAGGGCTACGCGAGCAGTACTTC. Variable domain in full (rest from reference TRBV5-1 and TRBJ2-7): KAGVTQTPRYLIKTRGQQVTLSCSPISGHRSVSWYQQTPGQGLQFLFEYFSETQRNKGNFPGRFSGRQFSNSRSEMNVSTLELGDSALYLCASSSQTSGTGLREQYFGPGTRLTVT.

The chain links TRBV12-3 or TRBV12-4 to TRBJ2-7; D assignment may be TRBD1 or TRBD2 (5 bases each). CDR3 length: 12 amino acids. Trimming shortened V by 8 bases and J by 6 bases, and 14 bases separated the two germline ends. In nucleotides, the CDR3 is TGTGCCAGCGGCCCGGGGCGATGCGAGCAGTACTTC. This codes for CASGPGRCEQYF.

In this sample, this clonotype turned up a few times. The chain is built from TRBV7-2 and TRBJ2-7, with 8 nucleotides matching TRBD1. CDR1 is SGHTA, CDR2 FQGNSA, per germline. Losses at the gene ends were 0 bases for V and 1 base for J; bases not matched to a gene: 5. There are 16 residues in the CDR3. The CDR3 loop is CASSLASGQVSYEQYF. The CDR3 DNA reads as TGTGCCAGCAGCTTAGCTTCGGGACAGGTGTCCTACGAGCAGTACTTC.

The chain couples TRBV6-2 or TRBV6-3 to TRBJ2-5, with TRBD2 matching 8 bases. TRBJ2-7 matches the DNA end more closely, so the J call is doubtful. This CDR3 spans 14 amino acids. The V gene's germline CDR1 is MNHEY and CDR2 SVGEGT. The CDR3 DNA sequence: TGTGCCAGCAACCCGGGAGGGTTAAGCTACGAGCAGTACTTC. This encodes CASNPGGLSYEQYF.

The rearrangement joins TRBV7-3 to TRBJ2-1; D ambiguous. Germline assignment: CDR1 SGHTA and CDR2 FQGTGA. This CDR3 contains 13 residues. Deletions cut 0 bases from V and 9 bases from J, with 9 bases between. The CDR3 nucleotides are TGTGCCAGCAGCTTAACGTTCCAGGCTGAGCAGTTCTTC. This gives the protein CASSLTFQAEQFF.

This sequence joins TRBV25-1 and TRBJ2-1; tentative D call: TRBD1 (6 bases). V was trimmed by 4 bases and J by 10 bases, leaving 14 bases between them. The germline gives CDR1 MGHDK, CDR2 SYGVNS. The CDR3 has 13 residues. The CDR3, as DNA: TGTGCCAGCAGTGGAGGGGGACAAGGCGAGCAGTTCTTC. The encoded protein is CASSGGGQGEQFF.

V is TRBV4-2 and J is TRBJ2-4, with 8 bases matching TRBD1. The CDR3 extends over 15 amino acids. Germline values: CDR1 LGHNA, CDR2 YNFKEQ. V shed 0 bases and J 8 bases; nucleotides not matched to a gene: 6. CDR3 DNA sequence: TGTGCCAGCAGCCAAGACCCAGGGGGCGCGGACATTCAGTACTTC. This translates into CASSQDPGGADIQYF.

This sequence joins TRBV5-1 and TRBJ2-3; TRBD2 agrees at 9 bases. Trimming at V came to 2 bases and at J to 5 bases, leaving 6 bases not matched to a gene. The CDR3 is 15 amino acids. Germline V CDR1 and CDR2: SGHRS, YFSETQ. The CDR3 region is CASSLPLAGLDTQYF. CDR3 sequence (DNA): TGCGCCAGCAGCTTACCACTAGCGGGTCTAGATACGCAGTATTTT. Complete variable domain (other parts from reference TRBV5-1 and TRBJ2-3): KAGVTQTPRYLIKTRGQQVTLSCSPISGHRSVSWYQQTPGQGLQFLFEYFSETQRNKGNFPGRFSGRQFSNSRSEMNVSTLELGDSALYLCASSLPLAGLDTQYFGPGTRLTVL.